Listed here are 26 T cell receptor beta chains from one sample, sequenced in a study of early T cells in non-severe SARS-CoV-2 infection. TCRdb re-derived calls from the 5' RACE reads in MiXCR, one entry per CDR3 protein. Of about 72,000 distinct CDR3 sequences listed, 9.5% to 13% were seen once; the top ten hold about 8.3%. The specimen comprised whole blood, sampled at baseline. Source of these receptors: an adult who was a healthcare worker with PCR-confirmed SARS-CoV-2 infection or an uninfected control (not recorded which).

The table lists this clonotype with many counts. This sequence joins TRBV5-1 and TRBJ2-7, with 11 nucleotides matching TRBD1. Germline trimming cut 4 bases from V and 4 bases from J; bases unmatched to any gene: 4. CDR1 is SGHRS and CDR2 is YFSETQ in the germline V gene. The CDR3 spans 14 residues. The CDR3 nucleotides read TGCGCCAGCAGCAGGACAGGGGGCGCGTACGAGCAGTACTTC. This sequence encodes CASSRTGGAYEQYF. Based on the CDR3 plus reference TRBV5-1 and TRBJ2-7, the full variable domain is KAGVTQTPRYLIKTRGQQVTLSCSPISGHRSVSWYQQTPGQGLQFLFEYFSETQRNKGNFPGRFSGRQFSNSRSEMNVSTLELGDSALYLCASSRTGGAYEQYFGPGTRLTVT.

This clonotype appeared many times. The genes are TRBV2 and TRBJ1-1; no firm D call. The CDR3 consists of 13 residues. Per the germline V gene, CDR1 is SNHLY and CDR2 is FYNNEI. V was shortened by 7 bases and J by 4 bases, with 13 bases between the two germline ends. The CDR3 nucleotides read TGTGCCAGCATAGGCGGGTACACCACTGAAGCTTTCTTT. This sequence encodes CASIGGYTTEAFF.

The rearrangement links TRBV5-1 to TRBJ2-7; possible D gene TRBD1, 6 bases. V was trimmed by 4 bases and J by 5 bases, leaving 13 bases between them. In germline, CDR1 is SGHRS, CDR2 YFSETQ. The CDR3 contains 13 residues. CDR3 residues: CASSRLRGNEQYF. The CDR3 bases are TGCGCCAGCAGCAGGCTCAGGGGTAACGAGCAGTACTTC.

This clonotype was recorded at least ten times. The chain carries TRBV30 and TRBJ2-2; 9 nucleotides match TRBD2. With 2 bases clipped from V and 6 bases from J, the junction kept 7 bases outside the gene matches. CDR3 length equals 15 residues. Germline V gene data show CDR1 as GTSNPN and CDR2 as SVGIG (reference sequence). CDR3 in DNA: TGTGCCTGGAGTACCGGGACTAGCTCAGCCGGGGAGCTGTTTTTT. This encodes CAWSTGTSSAGELFF.

The chain combines TRBV12-3 or TRBV12-4 with TRBJ2-1; weak D call: TRBD2 (5 bases). V shed 7 bases and J shed 7 bases, with 14 bases lying between them. CDR3 length equals 13 residues. The CDR3 loop is CASTRPSGNEQFF. Written as DNA, the CDR3 is TGTGCCAGCACCCGACCCTCGGGGAATGAGCAGTTCTTC.

This clonotype was seen a handful of times. V usage is TRBV7-2 and J usage is TRBJ2-7; TRBD1 might be the D (5 bases). Trimming cost V 6 bases and J 1 base, with 13 bases left between them. Germline CDR1 and CDR2: SGHTA and FQGNSA. The CDR3 runs to 14 residues. CDR3: CASSIDSLSYEQYF. CDR3 nucleotide sequence: TGTGCCAGCAGTATCGACAGTCTGTCCTACGAGCAGTACTTC. Using reference TRBV7-2 and TRBJ2-7 for the parts outside the CDR3, the full variable domain is GAGVSQSPSNKVTEKGKDVELRCDPISGHTALYWYRQSLGQGLEFLIYFQGNSAPDKSGLPSDRFSAERTGGSVSTLTIQRTQQEDSAVYLCASSIDSLSYEQYFGPGTRLTVT.

This clonotype turned up a few times. CDR3 region: CAIRPDRPGDGYTF. CDR3 coding DNA: TGTGCCATCAGACCGGACAGGCCGGGGGATGGCTACACCTTC. The chain has TRBV10-3 and TRBJ1-2; 7 nucleotides line up with TRBD1. The CDR3 has 14 residues. V lost 6 bases and J lost 6; bases outside the gene matches: 10. Germline V gene sequence: CDR1 ENHRY, CDR2 SYGVKD.

The chain couples TRBV7-2 to TRBJ1-2, with 7 bases matching TRBD1. Looked up from germline, CDR1 is SGHTA and CDR2 is FQGNSA. The V and J ends lost 5 bases and 2 bases, in that order; junction bases with no gene match: 8. CDR3 length: 15 amino acids. The CDR3: CASSLNRGRNYGYTF. In DNA, the CDR3 is TGTGCCAGCAGCCTAAACAGGGGACGCAACTATGGCTACACCTTC.

This clonotype was recorded many times. The gene calls are TRBV7-6 and TRBJ2-2; 9 positions agree with TRBD2. The CDR3 sequence is 21 residues long. J lost 2 bases, V lost 2 bases, and 18 bases had no gene match. In germline, CDR1 is SGHVS, CDR2 FNYEAQ. The CDR3 DNA sequence: TGTGCCAGCAGCTTATTGATCCGTGGGAGTAAAGCGGGGGGAAACACCGGGGAGCTGTTTTTT. It specifies CASSLLIRGSKAGGNTGELFF. Combining the CDR3 with reference TRBV7-6 and TRBJ2-2 gives the whole variable domain GAGVSQSPRYKVTKRGQDVALRCDPISGHVSLYWYRQALGQGPEFLTYFNYEAQQDKSGLPNDRFSAERPEGSISTLTIQRTEQRDSAMYRCASSLLIRGSKAGGNTGELFFGEGSRLTVL.

V is TRBV7-9 and J is TRBJ2-7; either TRBD1 or TRBD2 may fit D (6 bases each). With 0 bases removed from V and 0 bases from J, the gap between germline ends came to 24 bases. CDR3 length: 20 residues. Looked up from germline, CDR1 is SEHNR and CDR2 is FQNEAQ (reference sequence). This CDR3 reads CASSLAGGTEPTALSYEQYF. Here the CDR3 DNA reads TGTGCCAGCAGCTTAGCAGGGGGGACCGAACCGACCGCCCTCTCCTACGAGCAGTACTTC.

This clonotype was seen repeatedly, ten times or more. The chain carries TRBV27 and TRBJ2-7, with 10 bases lining up with TRBD2. CDR3 length equals 15 residues. J lost 4 bases, V lost 4 bases, and 7 bases had no gene match. Germline V lookup: CDR1 MNHEY, CDR2 SMNVEV (reference sequence). The CDR3 DNA sequence: TGTGCCAGCAGTTCGCCCGGGACTAGCGCGTACGAGCAGTACTTC. Protein sequence: CASSSPGTSAYEQYF.

In this sample, this clonotype turned up many times. The V and J genes are TRBV20-1 and TRBJ2-3; D remains unclear. The germline V gene has CDR1 DFQATT and CDR2 SNEGSKA (reference sequence). The CDR3 is made up of 12 amino acids. V was shortened by 3 bases and J by 3 bases, with 7 bases between the two germline ends. CDR3 in amino acids: CSARPPTDTQYF. For the CDR3, the DNA is TGCAGTGCTAGGCCGCCGACAGATACGCAGTATTTT.

In its sample, this clonotype was seen many times. The V call is TRBV7-9, the J call TRBJ2-3; no clear D. Deletions cut 2 bases from V and 3 bases from J, with 9 bases between. The CDR3 sequence is 14 residues long. CDR1 SEHNR and CDR2 FQNEAQ come from the germline V gene (reference sequence). In nucleotides, the CDR3 is TGTGCCAGCAGCTTAATGCCCAAGACAGATACGCAGTATTTT. The encoded protein is CASSLMPKTDTQYF.

This clonotype was counted many times. This chain links TRBV5-8 with TRBJ2-2; D is unclear. This CDR3 is built from 14 residues. Germline V gene lookup returns CDR1 SGHTS and CDR2 YDEGEE. The germline V and J ends were trimmed by 3 bases and 4 bases, with 10 bases remaining between them. CDR3 region: CASSYMTVTGELFF. For the CDR3, the DNA is TGTGCCAGCAGCTACATGACGGTCACCGGGGAGCTGTTTTTT.

The chain employs TRBV3-1 and TRBJ1-3; D is unclear. V gave up 4 bases and J gave up 6 bases, with 10 bases separating them. Looked up from germline, CDR1 is LGHDT and CDR2 is YNNKEL (reference sequence). The CDR3 is 13 amino acids. The CDR3 protein is CASSPSGANTIYF. The DNA of the CDR3 is TGTGCCAGCAGCCCATCGGGAGCAAACACCATATATTTT.

Many counts were recorded for this clonotype. V gene TRBV27 combines with J gene TRBJ1-5; tentatively, D is TRBD1 (5 bases). Germline CDR1 is MNHEY and CDR2 is SMNVEV (reference sequence). V was shortened by 5 bases and J by 1 base, with 15 bases between the two germline ends. The CDR3 is 16 amino acids. CDR3 in amino acids: CASSPITGVSNQPQHF. The CDR3 DNA reads TGTGCCAGCAGTCCAATAACAGGCGTCAGCAATCAGCCCCAGCATTTT.

This clonotype was counted only a few times. The chain recombines TRBV7-2 with TRBJ2-7, with 11 bases that match TRBD2. CDR3 length: 15 residues. The V gene's germline CDR1 is SGHTA and CDR2 FQGNSA. V was clipped by 5 bases and J by 3 bases; unmatched bases: 6. CDR3 DNA sequence: TGTGCCAGCAGCACGACTAGCGGGGACTTCTACGAGCAGTACTTC. Its protein is CASSTTSGDFYEQYF.

The sample holds many counts of this clonotype. The V and J genes are TRBV19 and TRBJ2-1; D is unclear. V was cut by 4 bases and J by 0 bases, with 7 bases left in between. The CDR3 extends over 14 amino acids. CDR1 LNHDA and CDR2 SQIVND come from the germline V gene (reference sequence). The CDR3 spells CASSTTPSYNEQFF. In DNA, the CDR3 is TGTGCCAGTAGTACCACACCCTCCTACAATGAGCAGTTCTTC. Based on the CDR3 plus reference TRBV19 and TRBJ2-1, the full variable domain is DGGITQSPKYLFRKEGQNVTLSCEQNLNHDAMYWYRQDPGQGLRLIYYSQIVNDFQKGDIAEGYSVSREKKESFPLTVTSAQKNPTAFYLCASSTTPSYNEQFFGPGTRLTVL.

The genes are TRBV4-3 and TRBJ1-4; D not certain. V lost 4 bases to trimming and J lost 5 bases, with 17 bases between them. Germline V gene data show CDR1 as LGHNA and CDR2 as YSLEER. This CDR3 spans 16 amino acids. CDR3 coding DNA: TGCGCCAGCAGCCTTTTGAACAGCCCCGGGAATGAAAAACTGTTTTTT. Amino acids: CASSLLNSPGNEKLFF.

This clonotype was observed many times. The rearrangement links TRBV7-2 to TRBJ2-7; D unresolved. Germline V gene sequence: CDR1 SGHTA, CDR2 FQGNSA. V shed 8 bases and J shed 4 bases, with 15 bases lying between them. The CDR3 is 13 residues long. The CDR3: CASSNAITYEQYF. The CDR3 nucleotides are TGTGCCAGCTCGAACGCCATAACTTACGAGCAGTACTTC.

This clonotype was seen more than once but under ten times. The rearrangement uses TRBV7-2 and TRBJ2-2; 8 nucleotides agree with TRBD1. Losses at the gene ends were 7 bases for V and 6 bases for J; bases not matched to a gene: 10. Germline-derived CDR1 and CDR2 are SGHTA and FQGNSA. The CDR3 runs to 15 residues. The CDR3 region is CASTGQGLVAGELFF. DNA for the CDR3: TGTGCCAGCACCGGACAGGGTCTAGTTGCCGGGGAGCTGTTTTTT.

V and J are TRBV20-1 and TRBJ1-6; D possibly corresponds to TRBD1 (5 bases). V was shortened by 3 bases and J by 2 bases, with 8 bases between the two germline ends. The CDR3 is 14 amino acids. The germline CDR1 and CDR2 sequences are DFQATT and SNEGSKA (reference sequence). CDR3 DNA: TGCAGTGCTAGCGGGGACCCCTATAATTCACCCCTCCACTTT. This translates into CSASGDPYNSPLHF.

This clonotype was counted many times. This chain uses TRBV9 with TRBJ1-5; D uncertain. Trimming took 4 bases from V and 0 from J, leaving 11 bases between them. The germline CDR1 and CDR2 sequences are SGDLS and YYNGEE. The CDR3 sequence is 15 residues long. As DNA, the CDR3 is TGTGCCAGCAGCAAGGGAGCCGTTAGCAATCAGCCCCAGCATTTT. Translation gives CASSKGAVSNQPQHF.

This clonotype was seen a few times. This chain uses TRBV2 with TRBJ1-5; possible D gene TRBD1, 5 bases. V was trimmed by 6 bases and J by 4 bases, leaving 16 bases between them. Germline loops: CDR1 SNHLY, CDR2 FYNNEI. The CDR3 sequence is 15 residues long. The CDR3 DNA is TGTGCCAGCAGAATCGGGCAGGGAGGAAATCAGCCCCAGCATTTT. Protein product: CASRIGQGGNQPQHF.

The chain carries TRBV20-1 and TRBJ1-5; maybe TRBD1 (5 bases). The ends were cut back, 6 bases at V and 4 bases at J, with 13 bases in the middle. The CDR3 consists of 13 residues. Germline CDR1 DFQATT, CDR2 SNEGSKA (reference sequence). CDR3 nucleotide sequence: TGCAGTGCGCCCCGGGGGTGGAATCAGCCCCAGCATTTT. It is translated as CSAPRGWNQPQHF.

The genes are TRBV3-1 and TRBJ2-2, with 10 bases identical to TRBD2. J gave up 0 bases and V 4 bases, and 8 bases lay outside the gene matches. Germline V gene data show CDR1 as LGHDT and CDR2 as YNNKEL (reference sequence). The CDR3 is 18 residues long. CDR3 DNA sequence: TGTGCCAGCAGCCGAGCGGTTAGCGGGGGGACGAACACCGGGGAGCTGTTTTTT. It codes for CASSRAVSGGTNTGELFF.